This entry features one T cell receptor (beta chain) sequence. This specimen comes from a study of blood T cell repertoires in COVID-19. Study background: Spain, Italy and the United States supplied samples that represented acute and convalescent COVID-19. Nucleic acid was either cDNA or gDNA, and it came from T cells, B-cell-depleted T cells, or PBMCs.

Original data processing: Reference gene primer amplification in the assay estimated nucleated cell counts. Data came from immunoSEQ multiplex PCR; TCRdb stores just in-frame clones and leaves some out. That table furnishes V, J and clone size, whereas the DNA furnished D and trimming. Counted here are approximately 250,000 clones, roughly 80% occurring once; the ten biggest clones make up 5.5% to 8%. CDR1 is SGHRS and CDR2 is YFSETQ in the germline V gene. This CDR3 spans 13 amino acids. The V segment lost 4 bases and the J segment 3 bases; nucleotides outside the gene matches: 4. This sequence was found in a woman in her sixties or seventies with active or convalescent COVID-19. The genes are TRBV5-1 and TRBJ2-7; 7 nucleotides match TRBD1. Sequencing was carried out using peripheral blood. The CDR3 DNA sequence: TGCGCCAGCAGCAACAACAGGGGCTACGAGCAGTACTTC. Its protein is CASSNNRGYEQYF.